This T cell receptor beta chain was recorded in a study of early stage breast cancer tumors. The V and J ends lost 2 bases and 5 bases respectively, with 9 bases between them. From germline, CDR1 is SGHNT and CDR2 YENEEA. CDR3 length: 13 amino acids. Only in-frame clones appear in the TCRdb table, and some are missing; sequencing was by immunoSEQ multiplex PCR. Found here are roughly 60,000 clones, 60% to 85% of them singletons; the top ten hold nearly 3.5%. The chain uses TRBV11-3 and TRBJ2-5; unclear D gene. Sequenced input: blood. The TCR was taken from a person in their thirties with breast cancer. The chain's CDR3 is CASSLHRLETQYF. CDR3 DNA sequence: TGTGCCAGCAGCTTACATCGGCTGGAGACCCAGTACTTC.